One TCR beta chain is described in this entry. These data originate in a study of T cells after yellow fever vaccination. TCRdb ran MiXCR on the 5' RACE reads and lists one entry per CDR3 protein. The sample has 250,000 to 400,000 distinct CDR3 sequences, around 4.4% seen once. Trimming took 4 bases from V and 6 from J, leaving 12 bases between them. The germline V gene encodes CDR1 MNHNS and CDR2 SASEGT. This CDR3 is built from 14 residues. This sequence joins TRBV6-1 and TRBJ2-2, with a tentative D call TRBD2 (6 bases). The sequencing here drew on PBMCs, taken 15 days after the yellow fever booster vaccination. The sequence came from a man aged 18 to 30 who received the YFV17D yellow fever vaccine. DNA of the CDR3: TGTGCCAGCAGTGTTACTAGCTATCCCGGGGAGCTGTTTTTT. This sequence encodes CASSVTSYPGELFF.